The 20 T cell receptor beta chains listed next were all sequenced from one sample in a study of T cell changes during pregnancy in multiple sclerosis. Profiling relied on immunoSEQ multiplex PCR, and the TCRdb table lists in-frame clones only, not all of them. The table records some 30,000 clones, about 90% of them present only once. This specimen was CD4+ T cells from peripheral blood mononuclear cells, taken in the third trimester of pregnancy. The receptors were sampled from a female donor in good health, enrolled as a control in a pregnancy study.

The chain is built from TRBV5-1 and TRBJ2-1, with TRBD2 matching 10 bases. This CDR3 is built from 18 residues. The V gene end was trimmed by 0 bases and the J gene end by 4 bases; junction bases not matched to a gene: 10. Germline V gene data show CDR1 as SGHRS and CDR2 as YFSETQ. The CDR3 region is CASSLVLAGAGVYNEQFF. The CDR3 DNA follows: TGCGCCAGCAGCTTGGTTCTAGCGGGAGCGGGGGTATACAATGAGCAGTTCTTC.

CDR3 protein: CASKYLRGQGTNTEAFF. In DNA, the CDR3 is TGTGCCAGTAAGTATTTAAGGGGACAGGGTACGAACACTGAAGCTTTCTTT. The V gene is TRBV19, the J gene TRBJ1-1; TRBD1 aligns across 9 bases. The germline gives CDR1 LNHDA, CDR2 SQIVND (reference sequence). This CDR3 spans 17 amino acids. The ends lost 7 bases at V and 1 base at J; junction bases unmatched: 13. Using reference TRBV19 and TRBJ1-1 for the parts outside the CDR3, the full variable domain is DGGITQSPKYLFRKEGQNVTLSCEQNLNHDAMYWYRQDPGQGLRLIYYSQIVNDFQKGDIAEGYSVSREKKESFPLTVTSAQKNPTAFYLCASKYLRGQGTNTEAFFGQGTRLTVV.

CDR3 in amino acids: CASSPGRVYRELFF. In DNA, the CDR3 is TGTGCCAGCAGCCCCGGCAGGGTCTATAGGGAGCTGTTTTTT. The gene calls are TRBV5-6 and TRBJ2-2; a possible D gene is TRBD1 (5 bases). The CDR3 consists of 14 residues. V was shortened by 4 bases and J by 9 bases, with 16 bases between the two germline ends. CDR1 SGHDT and CDR2 YYEEEE come from the germline V gene.

The chain links TRBV14 to TRBJ2-3; D is unresolved. In germline, CDR1 is SGHDN, CDR2 FVKESK. The CDR3 is 14 amino acids. The V gene lost 5 bases and the J gene lost 2 bases, with 11 bases spanning the gap. CDR3: CASSNLRATDTQYF. CDR3 nucleotide sequence: TGTGCCAGCAGCAACCTCCGCGCCACAGATACGCAGTATTTT.

The chain couples TRBV2 to TRBJ2-5; tentatively, D is TRBD1 (6 bases). The germline gives CDR1 SNHLY, CDR2 FYNNEI. V lost 4 bases to trimming and J lost 1 base, with 13 bases between them. The CDR3 totals 15 residues. DNA for the CDR3: TGTGCCAGCAGTGGATTAGGGGGACCCCAAGAGACCCAGTACTTC. Translation gives CASSGLGGPQETQYF.

The CDR3 is CAWSEQATGNEQFF. In DNA, the CDR3 is TGTGCCTGGAGTGAACAGGCTACTGGGAATGAGCAGTTCTTC. The V and J genes are TRBV30 and TRBJ2-1; maybe TRBD1 (5 bases). This CDR3 has 14 residues. Deletions cut 1 base from V and 7 bases from J, with 14 bases between. CDR1 GTSNPN and CDR2 SVGIG come from the germline V gene (reference sequence).

The chain carries TRBV28 and TRBJ1-1, with D tentatively TRBD1 (5 bases). The V end was cut by 6 bases, the J end by 8 bases, with 13 bases between. Germline V CDR1 and CDR2: MDHEN, SYDVKM. The CDR3 has 12 amino acids. CDR3 sequence reads: CASRLQGTEAFF. CDR3 nucleotide sequence: TGTGCCAGCAGGCTCCAGGGAACCGAAGCTTTCTTT.

This chain connects TRBV9 to TRBJ2-1; 11 nucleotides align to TRBD2. Losses at the gene ends were 3 bases for V and 4 bases for J; bases not matched to a gene: 3. This CDR3 is 15 amino acids long. The germline gives CDR1 SGDLS, CDR2 YYNGEE. CDR3: CASSARTSGYNEQFF. Here the CDR3 DNA reads TGTGCCAGCAGCGCTCGGACTAGCGGGTACAATGAGCAGTTCTTC.

This chain connects TRBV10-3 to TRBJ1-3; D gene ambiguous. V shed 7 bases and J shed 1 base, with 14 bases lying between them. Per germline, CDR1 ENHRY and CDR2 SYGVKD. This CDR3 has 15 residues. The CDR3 sequence is CAINNGVTSGNTIYF. The CDR3 DNA sequence: TGTGCCATCAACAACGGGGTCACTTCTGGAAACACCATATATTTT.

The chain uses TRBV7-8 and TRBJ1-3, with D hard to call. CDR1 is SGHVS, CDR2 FQNEAQ, per germline. CDR3 length equals 13 residues. The V end lost 2 bases, the J end lost 3 bases, and 5 bases lay between the germline ends. The CDR3 spells CASSLSVGNTIYF. DNA for the CDR3: TGTGCCAGCAGCTTATCGGTTGGAAACACCATATATTTT.

The chain has TRBV11-2 and TRBJ2-7; 8 bases map to TRBD1. In germline, CDR1 is SGHAT, CDR2 FQNNGV. Trimming at V came to 3 bases and at J to 2 bases, leaving 6 bases not matched to a gene. The CDR3 is 15 residues long. The CDR3 region is CASSFNRGQAYEQYF. The CDR3 DNA follows: TGTGCCAGCAGCTTTAATCGGGGACAGGCCTACGAGCAGTACTTC.

This clone was seen more than once but under ten times. This rearrangement joins TRBV7-9 to TRBJ2-1; D gene uncertain. The germline V gene has CDR1 SEHNR and CDR2 FQNEAQ (reference sequence). Trimming cost V 2 bases and J 8 bases, with 13 bases left between them. There are 14 residues in the CDR3. The CDR3: CASSLSLSIDEQFF. CDR3 bases: TGTGCCAGCAGCTTATCTCTGAGTATCGATGAGCAGTTCTTC.

This clone was observed a single time. Other DNA sequences from this sample encode an identical CDR3 as well. This sequence joins TRBV18 and TRBJ2-2, with a possible D match to TRBD1 (6 bases). With 0 bases removed from V and 0 bases from J, the gap between germline ends came to 8 bases. Per germline, CDR1 KGHSH and CDR2 LQKENI. The CDR3 consists of 16 residues. CDR3 protein: CASSPPKGANTGELFF. The DNA for the CDR3 is TGTGCCAGCTCACCACCAAAGGGGGCGAACACCGGGGAGCTGTTTTTT. The full variable domain, rest sourced from reference TRBV18 and TRBJ2-2, is NAGVMQNPRHLVRRRGQEARLRCSPMKGHSHVYWYRQLPEEGLKFMVYLQKENIIDESGMPKERFSAEFPKEGPSILRIQQVVRGDSAAYFCASSPPKGANTGELFFGEGSRLTVL.

The chain employs TRBV30 and TRBJ2-7; 10 nucleotides agree with TRBD1. V trimming: 3 bases; J trimming: 2 bases; junction bases outside the gene matches: 4. The length of the CDR3 is 14 residues. CDR1 and CDR2 (germline): GTSNPN, SVGIG (reference sequence). This CDR3 reads CAWRGQGYPYEQYF. CDR3 DNA: TGTGCCTGGAGGGGACAGGGGTACCCCTACGAGCAGTACTTC.

V gene TRBV19 combines with J gene TRBJ1-3; possible D gene TRBD1, 5 bases. The CDR3 length is 15 residues. Germline V gene sequence: CDR1 LNHDA, CDR2 SQIVND (reference sequence). V was trimmed by 4 bases and J by 4 bases, leaving 14 bases between them. The CDR3 is CASSRTGTLGNTIYF. The CDR3 DNA reads TGTGCCAGTAGTAGAACAGGAACTCTGGGAAACACCATATATTTT. The complete variable domain, with remaining parts taken from reference TRBV19 and TRBJ1-3, reads DGGITQSPKYLFRKEGQNVTLSCEQNLNHDAMYWYRQDPGQGLRLIYYSQIVNDFQKGDIAEGYSVSREKKESFPLTVTSAQKNPTAFYLCASSRTGTLGNTIYFGEGSWLTVV.

The chain couples TRBV27 to TRBJ2-2; 11 nucleotides line up with TRBD1. The germline CDR1 and CDR2 sequences are MNHEY and SMNVEV (reference sequence). Germline trimming cut 2 bases from V and 2 bases from J; bases unmatched to any gene: 7. The CDR3 has 18 residues. In DNA form, the CDR3 reads TGTGCCAGCAGTTTAATAGGACAGGGGGCACGAAACACCGGGGAGCTGTTTTTT. Protein sequence: CASSLIGQGARNTGELFF.

The rearrangement uses TRBV27 and TRBJ1-4; 7 nucleotides match TRBD1. CDR3 length equals 17 residues. Germline assignment: CDR1 MNHEY and CDR2 SMNVEV (reference sequence). After removal of 1 base from V and 2 bases from J, the junction contained 7 bases not matched to a gene. CDR3 in amino acids: CASSLWKTQGTNEKLFF. The CDR3 DNA follows: TGTGCCAGCAGTTTATGGAAGACACAGGGGACTAATGAAAAACTGTTTTTT.

V is TRBV4-1 and J is TRBJ2-4; 7 positions match TRBD2. Germline lookup yields CDR1 MGHRA and CDR2 YSYEKL. The length of the CDR3 is 16 residues. V trimming: 0 bases; J trimming: 0 bases; junction bases outside the gene matches: 2. CDR3 DNA: TGCGCCAGCAGCCAAGAGCCTAGCGGAGCCAAAAACATTCAGTACTTC. It specifies CASSQEPSGAKNIQYF.

A single count supports this clone. The V call is TRBV5-6, the J call TRBJ2-7; D perhaps matches TRBD1 (6 bases). Germline CDR1 and CDR2: SGHDT and YYEEEE. Trimming left V 4 bases short and J 0 bases short, with 8 bases between. The CDR3 has 13 residues. CDR3 residues: CASSGTHSYEQYF. The DNA for the CDR3 is TGTGCCAGCAGCGGGACACACTCCTACGAGCAGTACTTC. Full variable domain (outside the CDR3, taken from reference TRBV5-6 and TRBJ2-7): DAGVTQSPTHLIKTRGQQVTLRCSPKSGHDTVSWYQQALGQGPQFIFQYYEEEERQRGNFPDRFSGHQFPNYSSELNVNALLLGDSALYLCASSGTHSYEQYFGPGTRLTVT.

This clone was picked up one time. The chain links TRBV2 to TRBJ2-1; D is undetermined. The germline V and J ends were trimmed by 1 base and 6 bases, with 10 bases remaining between them. This CDR3 has 14 amino acids. The germline gives CDR1 SNHLY, CDR2 FYNNEI. CDR3 region: CASSEVRSVNEQFF. The CDR3 bases are TGTGCCAGCAGTGAAGTTCGGTCGGTCAATGAGCAGTTCTTC.